This T cell receptor beta chain was recovered during a study of OX40 agonist ivuxolimab in advanced cancers. On the study more broadly: Patients treated during dose escalation were battling hepatocellular carcinoma, melanoma, renal cell or head and neck cancer. Partial responses were recorded for three patients, including one with hepatocellular carcinoma and two with cutaneous melanoma. Study-wide points: Relative to CD4+, CD8+ T cells held more expanded clones on average.

Blood specimens came from baseline, cycle 4 day 1, and cycle 7 day 1. In germline, CDR1 is SGDLS, CDR2 YYNGEE. The V gene end was trimmed by 3 bases and the J gene end by 1 base; junction bases not matched to a gene: 8. The CDR3 runs 16 residues. This clone was seen more than once but under ten times. Its antigen remains unidentified. The protocol was immunoSEQ multiplex PCR, while the TCRdb copy is restricted to in-frame clones and leaves out a portion. The sample holds 31,000 or so clones; just over 90% are singletons and the top ten take approximately 4.3%. V is TRBV9 and J is TRBJ2-3; TRBD2 matches at 7 bases. The receptor was derived from an adult with an advanced solid tumor such as melanoma, head and neck, liver or kidney cancer. The sequencing here drew on CD4+ or CD8+ T cells sorted from blood, taken in a trial of the OX40 agonist ivuxolimab. The DNA for the CDR3 is TGTGCCAGCAGCGCGACCCTAGCGGCCCGCACAGATACGCAGTATTTT. The encoded protein is CASSATLAARTDTQYF.